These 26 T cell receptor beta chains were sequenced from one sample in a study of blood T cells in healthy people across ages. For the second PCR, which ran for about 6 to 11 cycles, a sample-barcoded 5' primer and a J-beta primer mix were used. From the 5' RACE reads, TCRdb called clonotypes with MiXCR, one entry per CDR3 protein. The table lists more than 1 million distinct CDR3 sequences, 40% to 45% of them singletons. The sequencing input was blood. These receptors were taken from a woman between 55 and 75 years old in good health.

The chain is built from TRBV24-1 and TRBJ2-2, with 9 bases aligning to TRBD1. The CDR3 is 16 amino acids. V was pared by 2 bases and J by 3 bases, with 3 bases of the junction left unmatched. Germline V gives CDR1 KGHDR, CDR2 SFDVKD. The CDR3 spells CATSDSWDRDTGELFF. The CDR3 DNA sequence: TGTGCCACCAGTGATTCCTGGGACAGGGACACCGGGGAGCTGTTTTTT.

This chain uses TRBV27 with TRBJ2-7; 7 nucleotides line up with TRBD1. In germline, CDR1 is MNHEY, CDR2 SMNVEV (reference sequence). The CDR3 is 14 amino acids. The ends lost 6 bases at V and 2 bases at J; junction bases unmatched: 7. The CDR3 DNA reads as TGTGCCAGCAGACCGGGACAGCCACCCTACGAGCAGTACTTC. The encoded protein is CASRPGQPPYEQYF.

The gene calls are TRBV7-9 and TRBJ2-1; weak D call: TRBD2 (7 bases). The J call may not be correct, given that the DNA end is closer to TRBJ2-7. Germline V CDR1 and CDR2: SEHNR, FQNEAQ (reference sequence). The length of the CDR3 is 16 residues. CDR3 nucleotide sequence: TGTGCCAGCAGCCCCCTCCAGGGGAGCGGGATCAATGAGCAGTACTTC. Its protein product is CASSPLQGSGINEQYF.

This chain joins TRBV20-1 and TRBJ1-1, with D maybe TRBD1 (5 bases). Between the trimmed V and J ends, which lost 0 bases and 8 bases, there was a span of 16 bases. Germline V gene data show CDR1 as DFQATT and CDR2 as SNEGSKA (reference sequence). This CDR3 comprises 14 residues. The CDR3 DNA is TGCAGTGCTAGAGATCCCGCTGGGCACAGGGAAGCTTTCTTT. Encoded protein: CSARDPAGHREAFF.

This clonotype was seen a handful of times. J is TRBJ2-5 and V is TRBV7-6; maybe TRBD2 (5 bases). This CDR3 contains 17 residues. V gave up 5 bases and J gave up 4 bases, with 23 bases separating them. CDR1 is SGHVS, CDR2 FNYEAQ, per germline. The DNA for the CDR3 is TGTGCCAGCAGCCCCCGGAGTCGGAGTCGAGAGGGAGAGACCCAGTACTTC. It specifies CASSPRSRSREGETQYF.

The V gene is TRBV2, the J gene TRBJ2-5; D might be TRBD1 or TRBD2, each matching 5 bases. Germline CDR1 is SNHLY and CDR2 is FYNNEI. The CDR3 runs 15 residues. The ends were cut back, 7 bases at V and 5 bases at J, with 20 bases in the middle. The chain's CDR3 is CASTVRDGGSETQYF. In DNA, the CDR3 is TGTGCCAGCACTGTCCGGGACGGTGGTAGCGAGACCCAGTACTTC.

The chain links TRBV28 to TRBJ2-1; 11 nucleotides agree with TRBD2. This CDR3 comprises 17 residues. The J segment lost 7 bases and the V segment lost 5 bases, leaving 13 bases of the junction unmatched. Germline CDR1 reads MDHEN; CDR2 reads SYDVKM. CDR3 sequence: CASSPTTGLAATNEQFF. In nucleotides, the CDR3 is TGTGCCAGCAGTCCAACAACGGGACTAGCGGCCACTAATGAGCAGTTCTTC.

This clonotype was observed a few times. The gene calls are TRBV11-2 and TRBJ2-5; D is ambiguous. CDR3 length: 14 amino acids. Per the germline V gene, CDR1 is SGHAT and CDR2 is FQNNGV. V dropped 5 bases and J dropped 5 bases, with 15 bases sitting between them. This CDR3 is CASSHYGPPETQYF. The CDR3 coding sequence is TGTGCCAGCAGCCACTACGGACCGCCGGAGACCCAGTACTTC.

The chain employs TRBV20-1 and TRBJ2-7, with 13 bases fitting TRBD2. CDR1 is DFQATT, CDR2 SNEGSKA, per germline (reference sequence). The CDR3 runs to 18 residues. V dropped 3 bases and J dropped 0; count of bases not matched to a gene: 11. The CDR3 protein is CSASPLAGGPSYSYEQYF. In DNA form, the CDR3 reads TGCAGTGCTAGTCCACTAGCGGGAGGGCCCTCTTACTCCTACGAGCAGTACTTC.

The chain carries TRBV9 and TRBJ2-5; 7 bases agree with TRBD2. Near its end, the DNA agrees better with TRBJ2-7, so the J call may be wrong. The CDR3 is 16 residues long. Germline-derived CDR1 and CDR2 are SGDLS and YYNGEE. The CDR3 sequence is CASSVGLGAGMSEQYF. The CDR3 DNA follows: TGTGCCAGCAGCGTGGGTCTCGGAGCGGGAATGTCCGAGCAGTACTTC.

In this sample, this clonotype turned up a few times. The CDR3 region has the DNA TGTGCCACTGGGGGGGGCGAGGGCTACAATGAGCAGTTCTTC. Amino acids: CATGGGEGYNEQFF. The chain links TRBV15 to TRBJ2-1, with a weak D call TRBD2 (7 bases). Trimming left V 9 bases short and J 3 bases short, with 15 bases between. The CDR3 is 14 amino acids. Looked up from germline, CDR1 is LNHNV and CDR2 is YYDKDF (reference sequence).

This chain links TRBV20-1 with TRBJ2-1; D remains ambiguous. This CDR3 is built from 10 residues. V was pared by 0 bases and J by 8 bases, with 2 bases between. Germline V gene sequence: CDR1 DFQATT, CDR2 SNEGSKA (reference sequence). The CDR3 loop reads CSARDYEQFF. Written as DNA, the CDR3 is TGCAGTGCTAGAGATTATGAGCAGTTCTTC.

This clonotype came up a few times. CDR3 sequence reads: CSARGLAGGGDEQFF. CDR3 nucleotide sequence: TGCAGTGCTAGAGGCCTAGCGGGAGGTGGTGATGAGCAGTTCTTC. The rearrangement uses TRBV20-1 and TRBJ2-1; TRBD2 agrees at 11 bases. The CDR3 is 15 residues long. Trimming removed 1 base from V and 8 bases from J; junction bases left unmatched: 7. Germline-derived CDR1 and CDR2 are DFQATT and SNEGSKA (reference sequence).

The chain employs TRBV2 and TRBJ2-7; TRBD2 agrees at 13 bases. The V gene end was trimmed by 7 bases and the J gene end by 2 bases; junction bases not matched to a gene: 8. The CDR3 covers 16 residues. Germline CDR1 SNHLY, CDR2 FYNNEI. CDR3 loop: CASTGLAGDGAYEQYF. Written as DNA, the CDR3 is TGTGCCAGCACCGGACTAGCGGGAGATGGGGCCTACGAGCAGTACTTC.

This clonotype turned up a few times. The CDR3: CASSPPELAGDEQFF. The CDR3 DNA sequence: TGTGCCAGCTCACCACCGGAACTAGCGGGAGACGAGCAGTTCTTC. The chain recombines TRBV18 with TRBJ2-1; TRBD2 matches at 11 bases. In germline, CDR1 is KGHSH, CDR2 LQKENI. Germline trimming cut 0 bases from V and 10 bases from J; bases unmatched to any gene: 5. This CDR3 contains 15 residues.

The CDR3 sequence is CASIFPGANNEQFF. The CDR3 nucleotides read TGTGCCAGCATCTTCCCCGGGGCAAACAATGAGCAGTTCTTC. This chain links TRBV2 with TRBJ2-1; either TRBD1 or TRBD2 may supply D (5 bases each). Per germline, CDR1 SNHLY and CDR2 FYNNEI. V was pared by 7 bases and J by 5 bases, with 15 bases between. The CDR3 runs to 14 residues.

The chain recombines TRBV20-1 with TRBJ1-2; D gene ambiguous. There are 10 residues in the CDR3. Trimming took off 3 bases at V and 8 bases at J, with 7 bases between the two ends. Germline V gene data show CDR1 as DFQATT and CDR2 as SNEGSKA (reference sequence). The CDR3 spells CSASHGGYTF. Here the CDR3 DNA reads TGCAGTGCTAGCCATGGAGGCTACACCTTC.

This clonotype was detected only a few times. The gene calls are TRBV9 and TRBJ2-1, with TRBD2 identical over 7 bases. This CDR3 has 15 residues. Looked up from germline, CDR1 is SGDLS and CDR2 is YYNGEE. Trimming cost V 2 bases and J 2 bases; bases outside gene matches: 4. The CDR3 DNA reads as TGTGCCAGCAGCGTCACTAGCGAAACCTACAATGAGCAGTTCTTC. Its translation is CASSVTSETYNEQFF.

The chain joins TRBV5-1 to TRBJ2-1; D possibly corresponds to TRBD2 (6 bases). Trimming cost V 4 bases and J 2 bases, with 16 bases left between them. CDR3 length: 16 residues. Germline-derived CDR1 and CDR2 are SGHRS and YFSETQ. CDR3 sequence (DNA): TGCGCCAGCAGCAGACAGCCCGGGACTCCCTACAATGAGCAGTTCTTC. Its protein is CASSRQPGTPYNEQFF.

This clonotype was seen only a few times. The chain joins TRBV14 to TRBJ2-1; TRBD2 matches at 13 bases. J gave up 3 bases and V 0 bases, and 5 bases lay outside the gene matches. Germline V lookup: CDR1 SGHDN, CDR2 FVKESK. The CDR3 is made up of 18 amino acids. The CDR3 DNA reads TGTGCCAGCAGCCAAGACCTTGGACTAGCGGGAGACTACAATGAGCAGTTCTTC. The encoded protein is CASSQDLGLAGDYNEQFF.

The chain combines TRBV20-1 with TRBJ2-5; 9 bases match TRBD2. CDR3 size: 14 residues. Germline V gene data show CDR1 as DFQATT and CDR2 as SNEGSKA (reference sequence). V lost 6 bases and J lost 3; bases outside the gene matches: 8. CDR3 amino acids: CSAAFRGREETQYF. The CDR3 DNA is TGCAGTGCCGCGTTCCGCGGGAGGGAAGAGACCCAGTACTTC.

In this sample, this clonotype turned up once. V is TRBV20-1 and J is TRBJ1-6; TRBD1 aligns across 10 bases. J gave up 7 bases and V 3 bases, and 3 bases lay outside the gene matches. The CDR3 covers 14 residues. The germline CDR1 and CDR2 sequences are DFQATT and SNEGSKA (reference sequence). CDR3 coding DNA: TGCAGTGCTAGGGGGGGACAGGGGAATTCACCCCTCCACTTT. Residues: CSARGGQGNSPLHF.

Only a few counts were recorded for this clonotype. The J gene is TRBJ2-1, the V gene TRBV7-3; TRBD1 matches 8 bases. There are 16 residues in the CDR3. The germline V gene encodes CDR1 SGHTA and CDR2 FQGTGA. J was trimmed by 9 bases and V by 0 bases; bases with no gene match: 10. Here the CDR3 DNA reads TGTGCCAGCAGCTTAACCCCAGGGGGCGTTATTGGTGAGCAGTTCTTC. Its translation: CASSLTPGGVIGEQFF.

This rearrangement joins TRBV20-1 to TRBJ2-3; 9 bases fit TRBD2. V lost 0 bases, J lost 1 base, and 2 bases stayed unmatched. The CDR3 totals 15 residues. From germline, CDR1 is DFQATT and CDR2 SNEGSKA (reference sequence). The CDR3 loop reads CSARDIAGGTDTQYF. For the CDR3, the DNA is TGCAGTGCTAGAGACATAGCGGGGGGCACAGATACGCAGTATTTT.

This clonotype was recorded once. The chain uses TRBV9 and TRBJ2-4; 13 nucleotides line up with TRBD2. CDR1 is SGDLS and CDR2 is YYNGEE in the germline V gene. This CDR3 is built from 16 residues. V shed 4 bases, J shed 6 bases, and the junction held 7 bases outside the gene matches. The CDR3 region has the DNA TGTGCCAGCAGCCCGTCGACTAGCGGGAGGACAAACATTCAGTACTTC. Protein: CASSPSTSGRTNIQYF.

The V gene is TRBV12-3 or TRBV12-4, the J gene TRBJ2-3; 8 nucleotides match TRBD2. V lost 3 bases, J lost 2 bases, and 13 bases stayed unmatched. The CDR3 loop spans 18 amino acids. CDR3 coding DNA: TGTGCCAGCAGTTTGGCAGGGCGGGGACTAGTTCCCACAGATACGCAGTATTTT. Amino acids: CASSLAGRGLVPTDTQYF.